Shown below are 19 T cell receptor beta chains from a single sample sequenced in a study of T-cell memory formation after mild COVID-19. Using its own MiXCR run on the 5' RACE reads, TCRdb lists one record per CDR3 protein. The sample contains 300,000 to 400,000 distinct CDR3 sequences, roughly 15% of which appear only once. Sequenced: PBMCs or a T cell subset sorted from them (not recorded which). Receptors originate from a man younger than 35 who had mild COVID-19 (a few samples of this study predate the infection). Cell type and time point are not known.

The V call is TRBV20-1, the J call TRBJ1-2; D gene ambiguous. CDR1 is DFQATT, CDR2 SNEGSKA, per germline (reference sequence). The V end lost 6 bases, the J end lost 3 bases, and 14 bases lay between the germline ends. The CDR3 has 13 residues. The CDR3 loop reads CSAVLGLHYGYTF. The CDR3 DNA follows: TGCAGTGCCGTCCTAGGTTTACACTATGGCTACACCTTC.

The chain couples TRBV29-1 to TRBJ2-7; no firm D call. The V gene lost 2 bases and the J gene lost 0 bases, with 8 bases spanning the gap. The CDR3 consists of 13 residues. CDR1 and CDR2 (germline): SQVTM, ANQGSEA. This CDR3 is CSVEQENSYEQYF. The CDR3 region has the DNA TGCAGCGTTGAACAGGAAAACTCCTACGAGCAGTACTTC.

The table lists this clonotype with many counts. The chain has TRBV25-1 and TRBJ2-1; D possibly corresponds to TRBD1 (7 bases). Trimming removed 2 bases at V and 4 bases at J, with 18 bases between. The CDR3 is 17 amino acids. CDR1 is MGHDK and CDR2 is SYGVNS in the germline V gene. CDR3 in amino acids: CASSEDWRGLPYNEQFF. The CDR3, as DNA: TGTGCCAGCAGTGAAGATTGGAGGGGGCTTCCATACAATGAGCAGTTCTTC.

This clonotype was counted many times. This chain joins TRBV10-3 and TRBJ1-6, with D perhaps TRBD1 (6 bases). The CDR3 sequence is 12 residues long. Germline CDR1 reads ENHRY; CDR2 reads SYGVKD. Trimming stripped 5 bases from V and 10 bases from J, with 9 bases between. CDR3 nucleotides: TGTGCCATCAGTTCAGGGGACTCACCCCTCCACTTT. Protein product: CAISSGDSPLHF.

This clonotype was observed a few times. V usage is TRBV2 and J usage is TRBJ2-5, with no clear D. The germline CDR1 and CDR2 sequences are SNHLY and FYNNEI. CDR3 size: 11 residues. Trimming cost V 8 bases and J 2 bases, with 6 bases left between them. In DNA, the CDR3 is TGTGCCAGCGTGATTCAAGAGACCCAGTACTTC. Residues: CASVIQETQYF.

This chain uses TRBV5-1 with TRBJ2-7; D perhaps matches TRBD2 (6 bases). The CDR3 sequence is 14 residues long. Trimming took 4 bases from V and 0 from J, leaving 11 bases between them. The germline CDR1 and CDR2 sequences are SGHRS and YFSETQ. The chain's CDR3 is CASSIFGSSYEQYF. The CDR3 DNA reads as TGCGCCAGCAGCATTTTCGGGAGCTCCTACGAGCAGTACTTC.

CDR3 sequence: CASSLEWLGTPGCEQYV. The CDR3 nucleotides are TGTGCCAGCAGCTTAGAATGGTTGGGGACACCCGGTTGCGAGCAGTACGTC. The chain combines TRBV7-3 with TRBJ2-7, with D possibly TRBD1 on 6 matching bases. This CDR3 has 17 residues. The V end was cut by 2 bases, the J end by 6 bases, with 23 bases between. Germline-derived CDR1 and CDR2 are SGHTA and FQGTGA.

The CDR3, as DNA: TGCGCCAGCAGCCCGGGACAGCCCTTGAACTATGGCTACACCTTC. Its translation is CASSPGQPLNYGYTF. The V call is TRBV5-1, the J call TRBJ1-2, with 7 bases that match TRBD1. Germline V gene data show CDR1 as SGHRS and CDR2 as YFSETQ. V was pared by 4 bases and J by 2 bases, with 8 bases of the junction left unmatched. The CDR3 runs 15 residues.

V is TRBV6-4 and J is TRBJ2-3, with a possible D match to TRBD2 (7 bases). The CDR3 sequence is 14 residues long. Germline CDR1 MRHNA, CDR2 SNTAGT. With 8 bases removed from V and 2 bases from J, the gap between germline ends came to 14 bases. The CDR3 DNA follows: TGTGCCAGCGGGGCCGGGGGGCACACAGATACGCAGTATTTT. This sequence encodes CASGAGGHTDTQYF.

In its sample, this clonotype was seen many times. The V gene is TRBV13, the J gene TRBJ1-2, with D unclear. The CDR3 is made up of 15 amino acids. Per the germline V gene, CDR1 is PRHDT and CDR2 is FYEKMQ (reference sequence). V was cut by 5 bases and J by 4 bases, with 17 bases left in between. CDR3 protein: CASSQFPGFSYGYTF. CDR3 DNA: TGTGCCAGCAGCCAATTTCCAGGTTTTAGCTATGGCTACACCTTC.

This clonotype appeared a few times. The final CDR3 position lacks the conserved phenylalanine or tryptophan, pointing to a likely read error. This chain uses TRBV20-1 with TRBJ2-3; the D gene is possibly TRBD2 (6 bases). The V and J ends lost 6 bases and 4 bases respectively, with 11 bases between them. Germline V lookup: CDR1 DFQATT, CDR2 SNEGSKA (reference sequence). The CDR3 has 12 residues. The CDR3 region has the DNA TGCAGTGCCCCTGGACTACCAGATACGCAGTATTCT. Translation: CSAPGLPDTQYS.

The chain recombines TRBV6-5 with TRBJ2-1, with D perhaps given as TRBD1 or TRBD2 (6 bases each). The germline gives CDR1 MNHEY, CDR2 SVGAGI. The CDR3 has 15 amino acids. The V end lost 6 bases, the J end lost 10 bases, and 22 bases lay between the germline ends. CDR3: CASSPGGAGEWEQFF. Written as DNA, the CDR3 is TGTGCCAGCAGCCCCGGGGGCGCGGGCGAGTGGGAGCAGTTCTTC.

The V call is TRBV5-6, the J call TRBJ1-1; D may be TRBD1 (5 bases). The CDR3 loop spans 16 amino acids. CDR1 SGHDT and CDR2 YYEEEE come from the germline V gene. The V gene lost 1 base and the J gene lost 9 bases, with 22 bases spanning the gap. The CDR3 reads CASSLYYSGTHLKAFF. The DNA for the CDR3 is TGTGCCAGCAGCTTGTATTACTCAGGGACGCATCTGAAAGCTTTCTTT.

The chain uses TRBV4-3 and TRBJ2-1, with D unclear. The CDR3 runs to 19 residues. V was pared by 0 bases and J by 0 bases, with 18 bases between. Germline V gene data show CDR1 as LGHNA and CDR2 as YSLEER. The CDR3 DNA follows: TGCGCCAGCAGCCAAGAGGCCCCCGACTTCGCGAGCTCCTACAATGAGCAGTTCTTC. This codes for CASSQEAPDFASSYNEQFF.

The V gene is TRBV6-5, the J gene TRBJ2-2; D possibly corresponds to TRBD1 (6 bases). V was shortened by 2 bases and J by 0 bases, with 7 bases between the two germline ends. CDR1 MNHEY and CDR2 SVGAGI come from the germline V gene. The CDR3 length is 15 residues. CDR3 DNA sequence: TGTGCCAGCAGTTACGGGGGCCCGAACACCGGGGAGCTGTTTTTT. It is translated as CASSYGGPNTGELFF.

The rearrangement uses TRBV6-5 and TRBJ2-7, with D perhaps matching TRBD1 (6 bases). CDR1 is MNHEY, CDR2 SVGAGI, per germline. The CDR3 is 13 residues long. Between the trimmed V and J ends, which lost 6 bases and 7 bases, there was a span of 16 bases. The CDR3 sequence is CASSRAGAGEQYV. CDR3 in DNA: TGTGCCAGCAGCCGGGCAGGGGCGGGTGAGCAGTACGTC.

The chain couples TRBV11-2 to TRBJ2-1, with 9 nucleotides matching TRBD2. The CDR3 extends over 21 amino acids. Germline trimming cut 1 base from V and 5 bases from J; bases unmatched to any gene: 21. Germline V gene lookup returns CDR1 SGHAT and CDR2 FQNNGV. CDR3 bases: TGTGCCAGCAGCTTAGGAGGTCGTGGCGGGGGGGCCCTACTTACCCACAATGAGCAGTTCTTC. As protein: CASSLGGRGGGALLTHNEQFF.

The J gene is TRBJ2-7, the V gene TRBV7-2; 8 positions match TRBD1. After removal of 5 bases from V and 7 bases from J, the junction contained 7 bases not matched to a gene. The germline V gene has CDR1 SGHTA and CDR2 FQGNSA. This CDR3 contains 13 residues. CDR3 sequence reads: CASSLGQGREQYV. The CDR3 region has the DNA TGTGCCAGCAGCCTCGGACAGGGACGGGAGCAGTACGTC.

This clonotype was recorded a few times. This chain joins TRBV12-3 or TRBV12-4 and TRBJ2-7, with 9 bases aligning to TRBD1. The ends lost 6 bases at V and 1 base at J; junction bases unmatched: 7. The CDR3 is made up of 15 amino acids. DNA for the CDR3: TGTGCCAGCAGCCCACAGGGGGCCCTATCCTACGAGCAGTACTTC. Translation: CASSPQGALSYEQYF.